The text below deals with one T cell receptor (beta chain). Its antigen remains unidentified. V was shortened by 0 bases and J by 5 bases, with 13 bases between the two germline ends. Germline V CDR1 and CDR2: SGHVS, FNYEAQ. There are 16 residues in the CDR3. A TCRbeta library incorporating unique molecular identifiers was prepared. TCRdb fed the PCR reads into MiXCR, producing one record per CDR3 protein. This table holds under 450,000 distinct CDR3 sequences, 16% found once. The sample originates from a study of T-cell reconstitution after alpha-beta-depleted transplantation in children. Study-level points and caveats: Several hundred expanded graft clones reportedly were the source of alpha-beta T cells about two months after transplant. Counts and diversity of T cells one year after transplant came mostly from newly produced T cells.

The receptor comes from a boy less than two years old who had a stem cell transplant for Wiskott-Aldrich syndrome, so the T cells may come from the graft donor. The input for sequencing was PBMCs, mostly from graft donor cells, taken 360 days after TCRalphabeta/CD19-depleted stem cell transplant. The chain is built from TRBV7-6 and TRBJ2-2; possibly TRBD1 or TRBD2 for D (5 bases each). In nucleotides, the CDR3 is TGTGCCAGCAGCTTAGCGGGCCGTTGGGGGACCGGGGAGCTGTTTTTT. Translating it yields CASSLAGRWGTGELFF.